The rows below give T cell receptor beta chains drawn from one sample of a study of beta chain features in type 1 diabetes. The repertoire was sequenced with immunoSEQ multiplex PCR; TCRdb's copy has only in-frame clones and lacks some. The sample holds 150,000 to 200,000 clones, 63% seen once. Sequenced input: naive CD4+ T cells from blood. These receptors all come from a man younger than 40 with type 1 diabetes. CDR3s include the opening cysteine and the closing phenylalanine or tryptophan. D genes are given only for firm matches. A clone size is listed for some rows: how often the clone was seen (once, few, many), or a class if it is expanded.

CDR3 protein: CASSQVTNEKLFF
CDR3 DNA: TGCGCCAGCAGCCAGGTGACTAATGAAAAACTGTTTTTT
clone size: NA
V gene: TRBV4-3
D gene: NA
J gene: TRBJ1-4

CDR3 protein: CASSPGTGPRDGYTF
CDR3 DNA: TGCGCCAGCAGCCCGGGTACGGGACCGAGGGATGGCTACACCTTC
clone size: NA
V gene: TRBV5-1
D gene: NA
J gene: TRBJ1-2

CDR3 protein: CASRDLGQLEAFF
CDR3 DNA: TGTGCCAGCAGGGACCTCGGACAGCTTGAAGCTTTCTTT
clone size: NA
V gene: TRBV2
D gene: NA
J gene: TRBJ1-1

CDR3 protein: CASSARQGRITEAFF
CDR3 DNA: TGTGCCAGCAGCGCCCGACAGGGGAGGATCACTGAAGCTTTCTTT
clone size: NA
V gene: TRBV7-2
D gene: TRBD1
J gene: TRBJ1-1

CDR3 protein: CASSLLTDTQYF
CDR3 DNA: TGTGCCAGCAGCCTTCTGACAGATACGCAGTATTTT
clone size: NA
V gene: TRBV13
D gene: NA
J gene: TRBJ2-3

CDR3 protein: CASSLTPAVRETQYF
CDR3 DNA: TGTGCCAGCAGCTTGACACCGGCTGTTCGAGAGACCCAGTACTTC
clone size: NA
V gene: TRBV5-6
D gene: NA
J gene: TRBJ2-5

CDR3 protein: CASSSLAGEEFF
CDR3 DNA: TGTGCCAGCTCATCACTAGCGGGGGAGGAGTTCTTC
clone size: NA
V gene: TRBV18
D gene: TRBD2
J gene: TRBJ2-1

CDR3 protein: CASSFRRSYNEQFF
CDR3 DNA: TGTGCCAGCAGTTTTCGCCGCTCCTACAATGAGCAGTTCTTC
clone size: NA
V gene: TRBV28
D gene: NA
J gene: TRBJ2-1

CDR3 protein: CASSPSLSSYEQYF
CDR3 DNA: TGTGCCAGCTCACCAAGTTTGTCCTCCTACGAGCAGTACTTC
clone size: NA
V gene: TRBV18
D gene: NA
J gene: TRBJ2-7

CDR3 protein: CASSGNRYNEQFF
CDR3 DNA: TGTGCCAGCAGCGGCAACAGGTACAATGAGCAGTTCTTC
clone size: NA
V gene: TRBV9
D gene: NA
J gene: TRBJ2-1

CDR3 protein: CSVQGEQGRPYEQYF
CDR3 DNA: TGCAGCGTTCAGGGGGAGCAGGGGAGACCCTACGAGCAGTACTTC
clone size: NA
V gene: TRBV29-1
D gene: TRBD1
J gene: TRBJ2-7

CDR3 protein: CSARKGDTQYF
CDR3 DNA: TGCAGTGCTAGAAAGGGAGATACGCAGTATTTT
clone size: NA
V gene: TRBV20-1
D gene: NA
J gene: TRBJ2-3

CDR3 protein: CASSLEGTGYFAYEQYF
CDR3 DNA: TGTGCCAGCAGCTTAGAAGGTACAGGGTACTTTGCCTACGAGCAGTACTTC
clone size: NA
V gene: TRBV7-2
D gene: NA
J gene: TRBJ2-7

CDR3 protein: CASSFLYAATNEQFF
CDR3 DNA: TGTGCCAGCAGCTTCCTTTATGCAGCTACCAATGAGCAGTTCTTC
clone size: NA
V gene: TRBV11-2
D gene: NA
J gene: TRBJ2-1

CDR3 protein: CASSASGGANNEQFF
CDR3 DNA: TGTGCCAGCAGCGCGAGCGGGGGGGCAAACAATGAGCAGTTCTTC
clone size: NA
V gene: TRBV9
D gene: TRBD2
J gene: TRBJ2-1

CDR3 protein: CASSEGGPDTQYF
CDR3 DNA: TGTGCCAGCAGTGAGGGGGGGCCGGATACGCAGTATTTT
clone size: few
V gene: TRBV2
D gene: NA
J gene: TRBJ2-3

CDR3 protein: CASSQSGAGSSYEQYF
CDR3 DNA: TGCGCCAGCAGTCAATCGGGAGCAGGAAGCTCCTACGAGCAGTACTTC
clone size: NA
V gene: TRBV23-1
D gene: NA
J gene: TRBJ2-7

CDR3 protein: CAWSRQNTGELFF
CDR3 DNA: TGTGCCTGGAGTAGACAGAACACCGGGGAGCTGTTTTTT
clone size: NA
V gene: TRBV30
D gene: NA
J gene: TRBJ2-2

CDR3 protein: CASAMNTEAFF
CDR3 DNA: TGTGCCAGCGCTATGAACACTGAAGCTTTCTTT
clone size: NA
V gene: TRBV25-1
D gene: NA
J gene: TRBJ1-1

CDR3 protein: CASSVARNTEAFF
CDR3 DNA: TGTGCCAGCAGCGTAGCAAGGAACACTGAAGCTTTCTTT
clone size: NA
V gene: TRBV9
D gene: NA
J gene: TRBJ1-1

CDR3 protein: CSVAPGQGEGDTQYF
CDR3 DNA: TGCAGCGTGGCGCCGGGACAGGGGGAAGGAGATACGCAGTATTTT
clone size: NA
V gene: TRBV29-1
D gene: TRBD1
J gene: TRBJ2-3

CDR3 protein: CASSLSASTDTQYF
CDR3 DNA: TGTGCCAGCAGTTTATCAGCCAGTACAGATACGCAGTATTTT
clone size: NA
V gene: TRBV27
D gene: NA
J gene: TRBJ2-3

CDR3 protein: CSIQSTNEKLFF
CDR3 DNA: TGCAGTATACAGTCAACTAATGAAAAACTGTTTTTT
clone size: few
V gene: TRBV29-1
D gene: NA
J gene: TRBJ1-4

CDR3 protein: CSVAPGAGTEAFF
CDR3 DNA: TGCAGCGTGGCCCCAGGGGCGGGCACTGAAGCTTTCTTT
clone size: NA
V gene: TRBV29-1
D gene: NA
J gene: TRBJ1-1

CDR3 protein: CASRHSGPYNEQFF
CDR3 DNA: TGTGCCAGCAGGCATTCAGGTCCTTACAATGAGCAGTTCTTC
clone size: NA
V gene: TRBV7-8
D gene: NA
J gene: TRBJ2-1

CDR3 protein: CASSLLNTEAFF
CDR3 DNA: TGTGCCAGCAGTTTACTGAACACTGAAGCTTTCTTT
clone size: NA
V gene: TRBV28
D gene: NA
J gene: TRBJ1-1

CDR3 protein: CASKKGVEEKLFF
CDR3 DNA: TGTGCCAGTAAGAAAGGGGTTGAGGAAAAACTGTTTTTT
clone size: NA
V gene: TRBV19
D gene: NA
J gene: TRBJ1-4

CDR3 protein: CASSPALLNRGETQYF
CDR3 DNA: TGCGCCAGCAGCCCTGCCCTTCTCAACCGGGGAGAGACCCAGTACTTC
clone size: NA
V gene: TRBV4-1
D gene: NA
J gene: TRBJ2-5

CDR3 protein: CSFRGPSYNEQFF
CDR3 DNA: TGCAGCTTTCGAGGACCATCCTACAATGAGCAGTTCTTC
clone size: NA
V gene: TRBV29-1
D gene: NA
J gene: TRBJ2-1

CDR3 protein: CTSSQDRTLAPVGETQYF
CDR3 DNA: TGCACCAGCAGCCAAGATAGGACCCTAGCGCCCGTGGGGGAGACCCAGTACTTC
clone size: NA
V gene: TRBV1
D gene: NA
J gene: TRBJ2-5

CDR3 protein: CASSLGSQQETQYF
CDR3 DNA: TGTGCCAGCAGCTTGGGCAGCCAGCAAGAGACCCAGTACTTC
clone size: NA
V gene: TRBV5-4
D gene: NA
J gene: TRBJ2-5

CDR3 protein: CASSERNTEAFF
CDR3 DNA: TGTGCCAGCAGTGAGCGTAACACTGAAGCTTTCTTT
clone size: few
V gene: TRBV6-5
D gene: NA
J gene: TRBJ1-1

CDR3 protein: CAWRDRGTDTQYF
CDR3 DNA: TGTGCCTGGAGGGACAGGGGCACAGATACGCAGTATTTT
clone size: few
V gene: TRBV30
D gene: TRBD1
J gene: TRBJ2-3

CDR3 protein: CASSPVGASNSPLHF
CDR3 DNA: TGTGCCAGCTCACCAGTGGGGGCTAGTAATTCACCCCTCCACTTT
clone size: NA
V gene: TRBV18
D gene: NA
J gene: TRBJ1-6

CDR3 protein: CAWSVFPSPLHF
CDR3 DNA: TGTGCCTGGAGTGTGTTCCCCTCACCCCTCCACTTT
clone size: few
V gene: TRBV30
D gene: NA
J gene: TRBJ1-6

CDR3 protein: CASSQDWAGSQPQHF
CDR3 DNA: TGCGCCAGCAGCCAAGATTGGGCAGGGAGTCAGCCCCAGCATTTT
clone size: NA
V gene: TRBV4-3
D gene: NA
J gene: TRBJ1-5

CDR3 protein: CASSVGVGIYGYTF
CDR3 DNA: TGTGCCAGCAGCGTAGGCGTGGGGATTTATGGCTACACCTTC
clone size: NA
V gene: TRBV9
D gene: NA
J gene: TRBJ1-2

CDR3 protein: CASSYGLAGRRTQYF
CDR3 DNA: TGTGCCAGCAGCTACGGACTAGCGGGCCGGCGGACGCAGTATTTT
clone size: NA
V gene: TRBV13
D gene: TRBD2
J gene: TRBJ2-3

CDR3 protein: CASSEGSLGRANVLTF
CDR3 DNA: TGTGCCAGCAGTGAAGGGTCCCTCGGGCGGGCCAACGTCCTGACTTTC
clone size: few
V gene: TRBV6-1
D gene: NA
J gene: TRBJ2-6

CDR3 protein: CAWSVVGKEHGYTF
CDR3 DNA: TGTGCCTGGAGTGTGGTAGGGAAAGAACATGGCTACACCTTC
clone size: NA
V gene: TRBV30
D gene: NA
J gene: TRBJ1-2

CDR3 protein: CASSQGSGVSYTDTQYF
CDR3 DNA: TGTGCCAGCAGCCAAGGCTCGGGCGTCTCTTACACAGATACGCAGTATTTT
clone size: NA
V gene: TRBV14
D gene: NA
J gene: TRBJ2-3

CDR3 protein: CASSAGKGSYGYTF
CDR3 DNA: TGTGCCAGCAGCGCGGGTAAGGGATCCTATGGCTACACCTTC
clone size: NA
V gene: TRBV9
D gene: NA
J gene: TRBJ1-2

CDR3 protein: CASSPRGEETQYF
CDR3 DNA: TGTGCCAGCTCACCACGAGGGGAAGAGACCCAGTACTTC
clone size: NA
V gene: TRBV18
D gene: NA
J gene: TRBJ2-5

CDR3 protein: CASSLDRAYEQYF
CDR3 DNA: TGCGCCAGCAGCTTGGACAGGGCCTACGAGCAGTACTTC
clone size: NA
V gene: TRBV5-1
D gene: NA
J gene: TRBJ2-7

CDR3 protein: CASSVRSAGGHNEQFF
CDR3 DNA: TGTGCCAGCAGCGTAAGATCGGCGGGGGGCCACAATGAGCAGTTCTTC
clone size: NA
V gene: TRBV9
D gene: TRBD2
J gene: TRBJ2-1

CDR3 protein: CSVAQANTEAFF
CDR3 DNA: TGCAGCGTTGCTCAGGCGAACACTGAAGCTTTCTTT
clone size: NA
V gene: TRBV29-1
D gene: NA
J gene: TRBJ1-1